This T cell receptor beta chain was sequenced for a study of T cells in women clearing cervical HPV infection. Assay: immunoSEQ multiplex PCR; the TCRdb copy retains only in-frame clones and omits some. This sample's table reports about 22,000 clones. With regard to this clone: Antigen specificity is unknown. The read falls 3 residues short of the CDR3 end, and the missing part is taken from the germline J gene.

Broader study findings: T-cell numbers per sample were unknown and may explain richness differences.

The CDR3 has 13 amino acids. Germline values: CDR1 LNHDA, CDR2 SQIVND (reference sequence). V dropped 9 bases and J dropped 4 bases, with 15 bases sitting between them. Sequenced sample: blood buffy coat. This TCR came from a woman between 18 and 75 years old with a cervical HPV16 infection that either progressed to CIN3+ or cleared (not recorded which). The chain is built from TRBV19 and TRBJ1-2, with D unresolved. CDR3 DNA (partial): TGTGCCAGCCATGCCGAAGGCCGCTATGGC. It yields the protein CASHAEGRYG. The CDR3 reads in full as CASHAEGRYGYTF. The variable domain in full, completed from reference TRBV19 and TRBJ1-2, reads DGGITQSPKYLFRKEGQNVTLSCEQNLNHDAMYWYRQDPGQGLRLIYYSQIVNDFQKGDIAEGYSVSREKKESFPLTVTSAQKNPTAFYLCASHAEGRYGYTFGSGTRLTVV.